This T cell receptor beta chain was captured in a study of blood T cell repertoires in COVID-19. Study-wide context: Samples came from the United States, Italy and Spain, spanning acute and convalescent COVID-19. From T cells, B-cell-depleted T cells, or PBMCs came the material, which was cDNA or gDNA.

As processed by the authors: Reference gene primers were amplified, and this amplification served to estimate nucleated cell counts. Generated by immunoSEQ multiplex PCR, the TCRdb table keeps only in-frame clones and is missing some. V and J calls and clone size come straight from that table; D and trimming were deduced from the DNA. The data contain roughly 410,000 clones, around 92% of them singletons. Germline V gene sequence: CDR1 KGHSH, CDR2 LQKENI. The V and J ends lost 3 bases and 1 base respectively, with 12 bases between them. CDR3 length: 15 residues. The clonotype comes from a man aged 35 to 55 with acute or convalescent COVID-19. Sequencing was performed on peripheral blood. J is TRBJ1-2 and V is TRBV18, with TRBD1 as a possible D gene (5 bases). CDR3 in DNA: TGTGCCAGCTCACCCTCGTCCAGGGTTAACTATGGCTACACCTTC. It encodes CASSPSSRVNYGYTF.